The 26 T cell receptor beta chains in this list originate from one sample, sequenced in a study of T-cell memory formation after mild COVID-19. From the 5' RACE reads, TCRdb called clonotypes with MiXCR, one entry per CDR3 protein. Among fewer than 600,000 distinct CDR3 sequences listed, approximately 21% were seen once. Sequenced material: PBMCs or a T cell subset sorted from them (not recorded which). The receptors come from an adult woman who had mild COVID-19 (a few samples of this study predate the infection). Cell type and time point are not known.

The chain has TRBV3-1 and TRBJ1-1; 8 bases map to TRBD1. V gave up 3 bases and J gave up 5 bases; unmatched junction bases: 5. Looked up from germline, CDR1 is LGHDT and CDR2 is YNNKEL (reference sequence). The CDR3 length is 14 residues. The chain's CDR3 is CASSHRTGRTEAFF. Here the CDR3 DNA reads TGTGCCAGCAGCCATCGGACAGGGAGGACTGAAGCTTTCTTT.

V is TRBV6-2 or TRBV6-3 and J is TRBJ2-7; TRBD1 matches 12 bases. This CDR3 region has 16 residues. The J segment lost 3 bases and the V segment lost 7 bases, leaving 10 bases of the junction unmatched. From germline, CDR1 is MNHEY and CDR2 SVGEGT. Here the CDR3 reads CASTHAGQGAIYEQYF. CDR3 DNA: TGTGCCAGCACCCATGCGGGACAGGGGGCAATCTACGAGCAGTACTTC.

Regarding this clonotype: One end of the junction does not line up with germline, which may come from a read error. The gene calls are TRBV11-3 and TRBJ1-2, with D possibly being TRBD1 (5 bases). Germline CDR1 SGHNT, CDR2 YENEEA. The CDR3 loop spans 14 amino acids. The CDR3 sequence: CASSLDGGLGGYTF. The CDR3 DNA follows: TGTGCCAGCAGCCTAGACGGGGGTCTCGGTGGCTACACCTTC.

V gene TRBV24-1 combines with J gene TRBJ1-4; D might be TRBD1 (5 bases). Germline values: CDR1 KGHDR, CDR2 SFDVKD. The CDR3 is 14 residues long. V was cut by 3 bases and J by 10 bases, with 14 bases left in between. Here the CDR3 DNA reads TGTGCCACCAGTGATCGACAAGGGGCGGGAAAACTGTTTTTT. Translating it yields CATSDRQGAGKLFF.

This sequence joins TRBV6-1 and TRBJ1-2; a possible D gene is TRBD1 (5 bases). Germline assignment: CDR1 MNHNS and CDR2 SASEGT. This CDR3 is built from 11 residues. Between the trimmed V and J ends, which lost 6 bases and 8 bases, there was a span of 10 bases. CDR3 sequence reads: CASSRAEGYTF. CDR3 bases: TGTGCCAGCAGCAGGGCGGAGGGCTACACCTTC.

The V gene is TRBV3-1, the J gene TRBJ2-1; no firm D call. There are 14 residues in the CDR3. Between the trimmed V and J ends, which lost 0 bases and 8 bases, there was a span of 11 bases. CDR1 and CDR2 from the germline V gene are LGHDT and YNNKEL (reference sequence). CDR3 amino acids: CASSQDLWSYEQFF. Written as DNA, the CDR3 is TGTGCCAGCAGCCAAGATCTTTGGTCCTATGAGCAGTTCTTC.

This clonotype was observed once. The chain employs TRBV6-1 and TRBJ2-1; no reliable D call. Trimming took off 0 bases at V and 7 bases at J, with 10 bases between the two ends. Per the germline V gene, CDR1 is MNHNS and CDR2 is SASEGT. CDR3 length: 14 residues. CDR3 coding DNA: TGTGCCAGCAGTGAAGCGGTACCCGCGAATGAGCAGTTCTTC. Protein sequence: CASSEAVPANEQFF.

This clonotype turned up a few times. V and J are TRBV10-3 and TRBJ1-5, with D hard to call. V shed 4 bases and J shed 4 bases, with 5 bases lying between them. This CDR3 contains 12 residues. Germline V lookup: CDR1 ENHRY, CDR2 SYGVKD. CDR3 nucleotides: TGTGCCATCAGTGGACTGAATCAGCCCCAGCATTTT. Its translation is CAISGLNQPQHF.

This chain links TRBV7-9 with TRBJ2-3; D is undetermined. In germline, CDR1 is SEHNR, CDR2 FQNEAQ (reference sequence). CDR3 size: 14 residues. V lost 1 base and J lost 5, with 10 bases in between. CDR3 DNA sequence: TGTGCCAGCAGCTTAGGGGTTGGAGTAGATACGCAGTATTTT. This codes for CASSLGVGVDTQYF.

This CDR3 is CASSSGPGTLNQPQHF. The CDR3 bases are TGTGCCAGCAGCTCCGGACCCGGGACACTCAATCAGCCCCAGCATTTT. The rearrangement joins TRBV7-6 to TRBJ1-5, with D perhaps matching TRBD1 (6 bases). V was cut by 4 bases and J by 3 bases, with 16 bases left in between. The CDR3 has 16 amino acids. CDR1 and CDR2 (germline): SGHVS, FNYEAQ.

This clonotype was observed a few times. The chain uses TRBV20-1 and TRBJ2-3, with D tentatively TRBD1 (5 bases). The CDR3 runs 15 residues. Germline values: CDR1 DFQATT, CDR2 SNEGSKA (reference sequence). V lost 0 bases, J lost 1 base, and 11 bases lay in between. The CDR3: CSARDQGSGTDTQYF. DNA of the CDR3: TGCAGTGCTAGAGATCAGGGCAGTGGCACAGATACGCAGTATTTT.

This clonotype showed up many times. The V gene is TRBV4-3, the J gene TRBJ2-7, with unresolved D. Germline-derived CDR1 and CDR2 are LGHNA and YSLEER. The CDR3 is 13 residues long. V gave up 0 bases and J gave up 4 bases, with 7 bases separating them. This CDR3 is CASSQDKGYEQYF. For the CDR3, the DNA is TGCGCCAGCAGCCAAGATAAGGGTTACGAGCAGTACTTC.

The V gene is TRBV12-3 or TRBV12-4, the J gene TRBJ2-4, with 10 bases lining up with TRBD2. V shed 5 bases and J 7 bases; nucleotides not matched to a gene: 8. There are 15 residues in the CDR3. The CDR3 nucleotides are TGTGCCAGCAGTGGCGGGACTAGCGTTCGGAACATTCAGTACTTC. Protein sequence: CASSGGTSVRNIQYF.

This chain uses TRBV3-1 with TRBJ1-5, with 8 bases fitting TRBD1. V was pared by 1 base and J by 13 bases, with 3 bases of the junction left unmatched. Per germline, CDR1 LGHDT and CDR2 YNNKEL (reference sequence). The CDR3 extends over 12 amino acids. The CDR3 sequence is CASSQGRTGQHF. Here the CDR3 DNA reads TGTGCCAGCAGCCAAGGACGGACAGGGCAGCATTTT. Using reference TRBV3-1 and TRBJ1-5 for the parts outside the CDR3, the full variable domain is DTAVSQTPKYLVTQMGNDKSIKCEQNLGHDTMYWYKQDSKKFLKIMFSYNNKELIINETVPNRFSPKSPDKAHLNLHINSLELGDSAVYFCASSQGRTGQHFGDGTRLSIL.

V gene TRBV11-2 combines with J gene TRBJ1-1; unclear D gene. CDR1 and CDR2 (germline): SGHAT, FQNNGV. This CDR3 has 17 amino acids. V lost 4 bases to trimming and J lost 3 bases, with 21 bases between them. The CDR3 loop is CASSSTSGRIRYTEAFF. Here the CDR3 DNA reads TGTGCCAGCAGCTCGACGTCTGGGAGGATTAGGTACACTGAAGCTTTCTTT.

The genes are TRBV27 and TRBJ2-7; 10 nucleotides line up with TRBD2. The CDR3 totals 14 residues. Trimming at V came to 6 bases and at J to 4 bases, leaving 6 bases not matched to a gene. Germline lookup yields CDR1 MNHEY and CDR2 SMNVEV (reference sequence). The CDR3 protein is CASSPSTSGYEQYF. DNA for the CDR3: TGTGCCAGCAGCCCCTCGACTAGCGGGTACGAGCAGTACTTC.

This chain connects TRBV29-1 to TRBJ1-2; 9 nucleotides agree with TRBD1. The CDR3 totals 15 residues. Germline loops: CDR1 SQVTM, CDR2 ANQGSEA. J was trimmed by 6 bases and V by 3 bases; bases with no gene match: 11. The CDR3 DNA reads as TGCAGCGTTGAGGCTCACGGGACAGGGATTGATGGCTACACCTTC. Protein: CSVEAHGTGIDGYTF.

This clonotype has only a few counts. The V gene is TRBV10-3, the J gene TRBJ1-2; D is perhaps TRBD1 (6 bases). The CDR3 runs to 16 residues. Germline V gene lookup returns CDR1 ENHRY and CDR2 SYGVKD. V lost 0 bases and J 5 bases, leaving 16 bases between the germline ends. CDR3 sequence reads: CAISESDKKGGYGYTF. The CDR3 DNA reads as TGTGCCATCAGTGAGTCGGACAAAAAGGGGGGATATGGCTACACCTTC.

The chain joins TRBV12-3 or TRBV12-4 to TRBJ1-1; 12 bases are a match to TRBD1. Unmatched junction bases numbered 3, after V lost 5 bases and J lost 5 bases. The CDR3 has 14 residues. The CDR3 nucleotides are TGTGCCAGCAGTGGGACAGGGGGCCTAACTGAAGCTTTCTTT. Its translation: CASSGTGGLTEAFF.

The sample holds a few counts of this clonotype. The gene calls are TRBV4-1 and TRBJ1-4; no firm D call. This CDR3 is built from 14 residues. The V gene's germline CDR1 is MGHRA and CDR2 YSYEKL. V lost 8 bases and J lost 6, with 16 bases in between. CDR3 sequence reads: CASQRAVGHEKLFF. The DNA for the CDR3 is TGCGCCAGCCAGCGGGCAGTTGGGCATGAAAAACTGTTTTTT.

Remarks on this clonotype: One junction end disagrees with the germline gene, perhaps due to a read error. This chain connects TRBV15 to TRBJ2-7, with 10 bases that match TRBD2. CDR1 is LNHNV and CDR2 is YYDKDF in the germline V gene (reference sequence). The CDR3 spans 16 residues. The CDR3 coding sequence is TGTGCCACCAGCAAAGCATCTAGCGGGAGTTCTTACGATCAGTACTTC. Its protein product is CATSKASSGSSYDQYF.

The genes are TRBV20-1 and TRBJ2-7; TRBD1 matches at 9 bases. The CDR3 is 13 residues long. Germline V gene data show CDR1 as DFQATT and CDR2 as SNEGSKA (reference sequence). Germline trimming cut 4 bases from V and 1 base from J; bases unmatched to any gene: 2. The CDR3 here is CSAKTGGSYEQYF. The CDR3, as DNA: TGCAGTGCTAAGACAGGGGGGTCCTACGAGCAGTACTTC.

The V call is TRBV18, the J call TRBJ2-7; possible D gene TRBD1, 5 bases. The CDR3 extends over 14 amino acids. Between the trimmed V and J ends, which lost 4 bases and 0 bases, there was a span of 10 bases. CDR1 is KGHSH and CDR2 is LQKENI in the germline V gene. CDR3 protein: CASSHRQSSYEQYF. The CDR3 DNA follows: TGTGCCAGCTCACATAGACAGAGCTCCTACGAGCAGTACTTC.

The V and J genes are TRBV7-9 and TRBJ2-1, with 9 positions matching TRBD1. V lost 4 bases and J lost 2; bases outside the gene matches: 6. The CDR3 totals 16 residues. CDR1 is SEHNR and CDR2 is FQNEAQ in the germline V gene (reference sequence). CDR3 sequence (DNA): TGTGCCAGCAGCTCAATCCGGGACAGGGCCTACAATGAGCAGTTCTTC. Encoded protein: CASSSIRDRAYNEQFF.

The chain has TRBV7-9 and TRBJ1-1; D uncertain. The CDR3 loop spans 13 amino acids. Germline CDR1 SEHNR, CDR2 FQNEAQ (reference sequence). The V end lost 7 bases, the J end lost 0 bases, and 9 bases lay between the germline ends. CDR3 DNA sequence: TGTGCCAGCATTGGGAGTTTGAACACTGAAGCTTTCTTT. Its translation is CASIGSLNTEAFF.

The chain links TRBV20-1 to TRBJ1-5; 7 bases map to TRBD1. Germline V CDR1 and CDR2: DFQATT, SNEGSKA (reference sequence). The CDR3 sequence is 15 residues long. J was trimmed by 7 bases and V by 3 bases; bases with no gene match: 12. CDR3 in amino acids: CSASKQGSFLQPQHF. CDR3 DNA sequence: TGCAGTGCTAGTAAACAGGGGAGCTTTTTGCAGCCCCAGCATTTT.